This T cell receptor beta chain emerged from a study of shared clonotypes between healthy human individuals (TCRdb year 2020). In terms of the full investigation: A few men and a couple of women, aged 18 to 49 years, made up the cohort. Different laboratories and diverse techniques were used to prepare libraries and sequence TCR repertoires, to increase sequencing depth and limit assay-specific biases. For each donor, CD4 naive and CD4 memory were each run on three plates, CD8 naive on two plates, and CD8 memory on one plate. The study deeply sequenced blood TCR repertoires of about 5 healthy adults to estimate repertoire size and the extent of clonotype sharing between individuals. Between about 0.94 and 8.9 billion PBMCs per donor were obtained by leukapheresis. Points the paper makes about the study in general: Compared with non-shared clonotypes, clonotypes shared by all four sorted-subset donors had higher generation probabilities. Based on pairwise subsampling, the degree of clonotype sharing among donors was expected to be affected by sequencing depth. Sampling was restricted to blood, and TCR repertoires in tissues likely differ from the TCR repertoires found in blood. Because the study included only a small number of donors, the genetic and exposure-history diversity represented was limited. Larger estimated clonotype richness was generally found for naive subsets than for memory subsets. Incomplete sequencing was indicated by rarefaction of sorted-subset datasets, despite the large sequencing depth. Roughly 5% of naive CD4, around 4% of naive CD8, approximately 2.2% of memory CD4, and about 0.4% of memory CD8 clonotypes were shared across four donors.

As concerns this clone: It has no known antigen specificity. No base qualities exist here, and no much larger clone lies one base off it. The same CDR3 is also encoded by other DNA sequences in this sample.

Donors were healthy HIV-negative adults with no recently reported acute infections or vaccinations. Every donor was a Caucasian adult living in Nashville, Tennessee, USA. Magnetic negative selection was used to enrich CD4+ T cells, after which naive cells were positively selected on CD45RA and the negative fraction became the memory subset. Blood was obtained by leukapheresis, after which PBMCs were separated by Ficoll-Histopaque density gradient centrifugation and cryopreserved in liquid nitrogen vapor phase. Analytical flow cytometry was used to check the purity and quantity of each magnetically sorted T cell population. Genomic DNA was isolated from every sorted fraction and measured by UV absorbance on a Nanodrop 2000c. Germline trimming amounts to 4 bases on V and 1 base on J, with 5 as the count of junction bases outside the gene matches. Reading the germline V gene gives CDR1 SGDLS and CDR2 YYNGEE. The CDR3 holds 15 amino acids from the cysteine to the phenylalanine. Here the CDR3 DNA is all that survives: 45 bases in frame from base 1.

Using the deep immunoSEQ assay, multiplex PCR amplified TCR CDR3 regions from genomic DNA. Extracted genomic DNA from each cell subset was distributed evenly across all wells of several immunoSEQ 96-well plates, and each plate was treated as a replicate. Each replicate PCR for sorted subsets received about 210 ng genomic DNA, equal to roughly 30,000 T cell genomes. The purified libraries were quantified using a Qubit 3.0 fluorometer, sized with a Bioanalyzer 2100, and then quantified again using the KAPA Library Quantification kit. Every immunoSEQ 96-well plate was sequenced on a separate single-read 150-cycle Illumina NextSeq 550 flow cell. Under the source paper's analysis protocol: Because only junctional sequences without quality scores were contained in the immunoSEQ output, filtering matching that applied to full-length reads could not be performed. To assign V/J genes and CDR3, sequences were annotated against IMGT germline references using PyIR, a Python wrapper for IgBLAST v1.9. Any read was removed if the V/J assignment was weak (E-value above 1e-6), the CDR3 was missing, or the read contained stop codons, out-of-frame junctions, or ambiguous translated residues. V3J clonotypes were defined by identical inferred V gene, J gene, and CDR3 amino acid sequence. The percentage overlap between two repertoires was calculated by dividing the number of shared unique clonotypes by the size of the smaller repertoire. RTK rarefaction, the Chao1 estimator, and Recon v2.1 estimates of unobserved clonotypes were used to assess repertoire richness. For all TCRbeta clonotypes obtained by the gDNA method from a few donors, generation probabilities were computed with OLGA. Not all clones reach the TCRdb copy of this immuneACCESS table, which keeps in-frame sequences only. Checked studies attribute under half of the gap to unresolved V genes and leave the rest unexplained. Clone size and V and J calls were adopted from that table, with D and trimming inferred from the DNA. The table for this sample lists 2 million to 2.5 million clones; 90% to 95% of them were counted only once. The top ten clonotypes cover 0.39% of the sample.

The TCR was taken from a man between 18 and 35 years old in good health. Some clones in this sample may be carry-over from other donors' samples. The sample consisted of naive CD4+ T cells from PBMCs. The cell subset or site tag for this specimen amounts to: CD45RA+ positively selected. The chain is encoded by TRBV9 joined to TRBJ2-7, and 10 junction bases match TRBD1. CDR3 sequence: CASSPLGQGSYEQYF. The nucleotide sequence reads TGTGCCAGCAGCCCGTTGGGACAGGGGTCCTACGAGCAGTACTTC.